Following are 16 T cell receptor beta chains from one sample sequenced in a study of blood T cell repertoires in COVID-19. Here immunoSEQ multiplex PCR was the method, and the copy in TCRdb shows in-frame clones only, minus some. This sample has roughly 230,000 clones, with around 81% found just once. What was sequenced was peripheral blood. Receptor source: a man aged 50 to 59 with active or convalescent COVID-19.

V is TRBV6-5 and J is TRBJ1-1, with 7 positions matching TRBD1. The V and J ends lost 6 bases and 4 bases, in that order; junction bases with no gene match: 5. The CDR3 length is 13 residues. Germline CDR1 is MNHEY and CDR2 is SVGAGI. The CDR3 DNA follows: TGTGCCAGCAGCCAGACAGGGCTCACTGAAGCTTTCTTT. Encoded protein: CASSQTGLTEAFF.

The CDR3, as DNA: TGTGCCAGCTCACCACTACTCAGGGACGAGCAGTACTTC. It encodes CASSPLLRDEQYF. The V call is TRBV18, the J call TRBJ2-7; the D gene is possibly TRBD1 (5 bases). This CDR3 contains 13 residues. Germline V CDR1 and CDR2: KGHSH, LQKENI. The V end lost 1 base, the J end lost 5 bases, and 9 bases lay between the germline ends.

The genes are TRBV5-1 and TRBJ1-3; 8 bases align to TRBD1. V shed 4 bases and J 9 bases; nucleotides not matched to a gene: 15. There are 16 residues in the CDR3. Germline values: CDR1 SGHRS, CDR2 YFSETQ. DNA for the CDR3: TGCGCCAGCAGCCTTCGCCCGGACAGGGTATTTAGCACCATATATTTT. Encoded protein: CASSLRPDRVFSTIYF.

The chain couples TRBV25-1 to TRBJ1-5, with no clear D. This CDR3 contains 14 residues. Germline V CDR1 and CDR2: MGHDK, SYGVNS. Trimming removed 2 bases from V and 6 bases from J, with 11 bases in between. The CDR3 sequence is CASSERGGSQPQHF. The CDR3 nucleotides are TGTGCCAGCAGTGAACGGGGAGGGAGTCAGCCCCAGCATTTT.

CDR3: CAISESIRQGAGGNQPQHF. The CDR3 bases are TGTGCCATCAGTGAGTCGATAAGGCAGGGGGCTGGTGGCAATCAGCCCCAGCATTTT. The chain couples TRBV10-3 to TRBJ1-5, with TRBD1 identical over 8 bases. The CDR3 length is 19 residues. The J segment lost 2 bases and the V segment lost 0 bases, leaving 12 bases of the junction unmatched. The germline V gene has CDR1 ENHRY and CDR2 SYGVKD.

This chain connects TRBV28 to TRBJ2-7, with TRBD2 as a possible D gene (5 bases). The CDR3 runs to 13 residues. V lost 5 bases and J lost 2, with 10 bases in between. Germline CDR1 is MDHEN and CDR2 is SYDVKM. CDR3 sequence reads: CASSRDSPYEQYF. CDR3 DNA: TGTGCCAGCAGTCGGGATTCCCCCTACGAGCAGTACTTC.

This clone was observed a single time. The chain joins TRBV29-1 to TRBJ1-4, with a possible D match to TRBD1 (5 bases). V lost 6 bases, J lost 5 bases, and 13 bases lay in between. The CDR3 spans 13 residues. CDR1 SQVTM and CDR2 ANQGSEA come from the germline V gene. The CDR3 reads CSVRDGGNEKLFF. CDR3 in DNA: TGCAGCGTCCGGGACGGGGGGAATGAAAAACTGTTTTTT.

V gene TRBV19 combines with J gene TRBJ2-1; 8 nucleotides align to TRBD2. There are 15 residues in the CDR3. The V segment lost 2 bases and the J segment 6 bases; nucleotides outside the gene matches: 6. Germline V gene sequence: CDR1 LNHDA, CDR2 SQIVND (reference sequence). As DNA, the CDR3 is TGTGCCAGTAGTATACAGGGACTAGTGAGCAATGAGCAGTTCTTC. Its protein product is CASSIQGLVSNEQFF.

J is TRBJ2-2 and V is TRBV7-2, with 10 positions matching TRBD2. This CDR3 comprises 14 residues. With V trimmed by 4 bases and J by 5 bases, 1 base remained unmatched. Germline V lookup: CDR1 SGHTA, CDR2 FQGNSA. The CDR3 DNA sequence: TGTGCCAGCAGCTCGGGACTAGCGACCGGGGAGCTGTTTTTT. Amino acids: CASSSGLATGELFF.

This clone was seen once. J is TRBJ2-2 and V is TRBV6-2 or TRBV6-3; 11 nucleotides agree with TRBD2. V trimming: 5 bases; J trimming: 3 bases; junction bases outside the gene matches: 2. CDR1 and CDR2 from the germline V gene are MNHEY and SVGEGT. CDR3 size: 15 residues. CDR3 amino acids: CASSQTSGDTGELFF. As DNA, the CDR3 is TGTGCCAGCAGTCAGACTAGCGGGGACACCGGGGAGCTGTTTTTT.

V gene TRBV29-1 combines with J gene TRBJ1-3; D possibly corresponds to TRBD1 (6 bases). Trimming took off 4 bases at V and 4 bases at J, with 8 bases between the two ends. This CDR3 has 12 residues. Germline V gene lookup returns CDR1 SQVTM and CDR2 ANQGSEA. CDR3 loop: CSVGGLGNTIYF. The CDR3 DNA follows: TGCAGCGTTGGGGGGCTAGGAAACACCATATATTTT. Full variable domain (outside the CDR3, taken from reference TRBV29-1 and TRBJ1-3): SAVISQKPSRDICQRGTSLTIQCQVDSQVTMMFWYRQQPGQSLTLIATANQGSEATYESGFVIDKFPISRPNLTFSTLTVSNMSPEDSSIYLCSVGGLGNTIYFGEGSWLTVV.

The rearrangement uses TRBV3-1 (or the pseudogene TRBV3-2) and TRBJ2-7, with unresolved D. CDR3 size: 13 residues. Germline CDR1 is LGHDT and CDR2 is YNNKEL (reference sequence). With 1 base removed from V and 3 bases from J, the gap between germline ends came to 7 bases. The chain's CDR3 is CASSQAPVYEQYF. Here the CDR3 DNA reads TGTGCCAGCAGCCAAGCGCCGGTCTACGAGCAGTACTTC.

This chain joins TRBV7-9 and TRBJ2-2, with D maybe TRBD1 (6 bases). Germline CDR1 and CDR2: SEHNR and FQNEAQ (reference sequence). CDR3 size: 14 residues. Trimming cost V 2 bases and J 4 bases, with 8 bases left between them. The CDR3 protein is CASSLTRGTGELFF. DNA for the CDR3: TGTGCCAGCAGCTTAACCAGGGGCACCGGGGAGCTGTTTTTT.

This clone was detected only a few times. This CDR3 reads CASSQGGGQGMYYGYTF. The DNA for the CDR3 is TGTGCCAGCAGTCAGGGGGGCGGACAGGGAATGTACTATGGCTACACCTTC. The genes are TRBV28 and TRBJ1-2; 8 nucleotides match TRBD1. Trimming at V came to 5 bases and at J to 3 bases, leaving 14 bases not matched to a gene. Germline V gives CDR1 MDHEN, CDR2 SYDVKM. The CDR3 sequence is 17 residues long.

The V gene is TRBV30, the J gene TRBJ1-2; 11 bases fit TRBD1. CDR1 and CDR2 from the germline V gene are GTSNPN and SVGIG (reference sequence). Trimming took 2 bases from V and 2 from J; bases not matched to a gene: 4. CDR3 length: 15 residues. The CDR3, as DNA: TGTGCCTGGAGTTCGGACAGGGGGCCCAACTATGGCTACACCTTC. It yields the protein CAWSSDRGPNYGYTF.

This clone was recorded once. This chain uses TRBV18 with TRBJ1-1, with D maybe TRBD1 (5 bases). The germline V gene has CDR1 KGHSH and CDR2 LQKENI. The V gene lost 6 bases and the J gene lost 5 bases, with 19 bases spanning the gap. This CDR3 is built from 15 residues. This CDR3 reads CASSSGIPGGTEAFF. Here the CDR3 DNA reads TGTGCCAGCTCGTCTGGGATCCCCGGGGGGACTGAAGCTTTCTTT.